The 7 T cell receptor beta chains reported below all come from one sample, sequenced in a study of cytomegalovirus exposure and HLA in healthy donors. This table comes from immunoSEQ multiplex PCR, and its TCRdb copy is limited to in-frame clones, with some not included. The sample lists about 89,000 clones; about four fifths were seen once. Sequencing was performed on PBMCs. These receptors came from a woman younger than 35 in good health and CMV-seropositive.

This clone was found a few times. This chain connects TRBV10-3 to TRBJ2-5; TRBD1 agrees at 7 bases. This CDR3 has 14 amino acids. With 6 bases clipped from V and 1 base from J, the junction kept 5 bases outside the gene matches. CDR1 and CDR2 (germline): ENHRY, SYGVKD. The CDR3 loop is CAISIDRAQETQYF. The CDR3 DNA is TGTGCCATCAGCATCGACAGGGCCCAAGAGACCCAGTACTTC.

The chain employs TRBV28 and TRBJ1-1; 8 nucleotides agree with TRBD1. Germline V gene sequence: CDR1 MDHEN, CDR2 SYDVKM. The ends lost 4 bases at V and 4 bases at J; junction bases unmatched: 8. The CDR3 has 15 amino acids. The CDR3 region has the DNA TGTGCCAGCAGTTCACGGACAGGGAGGTTCACTGAAGCTTTCTTT. This sequence encodes CASSSRTGRFTEAFF. Full variable domain (outside the CDR3, taken from reference TRBV28 and TRBJ1-1): DVKVTQSSRYLVKRTGEKVFLECVQDMDHENMFWYRQDPGLGLRLIYFSYDVKMKEKGDIPEGYSVSREKKERFSLILESASTNQTSMYLCASSSRTGRFTEAFFGQGTRLTVV.

This sequence joins TRBV2 and TRBJ1-5; a possible D gene is TRBD1 (6 bases). V gave up 6 bases and J gave up 0 bases, with 12 bases separating them. CDR1 and CDR2 (germline): SNHLY, FYNNEI. The CDR3 consists of 15 residues. The CDR3: CASSRDTYSNQPQHF. In DNA form, the CDR3 reads TGTGCCAGCAGCCGGGACACCTATAGCAATCAGCCCCAGCATTTT.

The V gene is TRBV4-3, the J gene TRBJ2-7; D might be TRBD2 (6 bases). Germline V gene lookup returns CDR1 LGHNA and CDR2 YSLEER. The V end was cut by 0 bases, the J end by 4 bases, with 13 bases between. The CDR3 loop spans 15 amino acids. CDR3 bases: TGCGCCAGCAGCCAAGAGGGAGGCACGGGATACGAGCAGTACTTC. Its protein product is CASSQEGGTGYEQYF.

This clone was seen only once. The chain combines TRBV5-3 with TRBJ1-3; D is possibly TRBD1 (6 bases). Being an ORF, TRBV5-3 has a function that is uncertain. The CDR3 length is 15 residues. The V gene lost 1 base and the J gene lost 1 base, with 9 bases spanning the gap. The CDR3 here is CARSLTGSSGNTIYF. DNA for the CDR3: TGTGCCAGAAGCTTGACAGGGTCATCTGGAAACACCATATATTTT.

Comment on this clone: The same CDR3 also results from other DNA sequences found in this sample. This chain joins TRBV7-2 and TRBJ1-5; D unclear. From germline, CDR1 is SGHTA and CDR2 FQGNSA. This CDR3 region has 13 residues. With 0 bases removed from V and 5 bases from J, the gap between germline ends came to 5 bases. CDR3 loop: CASSLARDQPQHF. In DNA, the CDR3 is TGTGCCAGCAGCTTAGCGAGGGATCAGCCCCAGCATTTT.

The chain has TRBV7-2 and TRBJ2-5; 7 positions agree with TRBD2. CDR1 and CDR2 (germline): SGHTA, FQGNSA. CDR3 size: 14 residues. J was trimmed by 2 bases and V by 3 bases; bases with no gene match: 3. The CDR3 loop reads CASSFPGGQETQYF. DNA for the CDR3: TGTGCCAGCAGCTTCCCCGGGGGGCAAGAGACCCAGTACTTC.